These 25 T cell receptor beta chains share one sample of origin, sequenced in a study of blood T cell repertoires in COVID-19 (dated by TCRdb to about 2020). To prepare the library, the immunoSEQ multiplex PCR assay was applied. TCRdb mirrors the immuneACCESS table, restricted to in-frame sequences. Some clones are absent from its copies; in checked studies, under half trace to an unresolved V gene, and the reason for the others is unknown. The table for this sample lists about 170,000 clones; 65% to 85% of them were counted only once. 15% to 20% of the sample comes from the top ten. The sample was peripheral blood. All receptors derive from a woman in her 70s who had recovered from COVID-19.

This clone was detected once. J is TRBJ1-1 and V is TRBV19; D is unresolved. The CDR3 extends over 18 amino acids. Germline CDR1 is LNHDA and CDR2 is SQIVND (reference sequence). Deletions cut 5 bases from V and 0 bases from J, with 22 bases between. The CDR3 sequence is CASSRRPGPAGMNTEAFF. The CDR3, as DNA: TGTGCCAGTAGTCGCCGCCCCGGGCCGGCGGGGATGAACACTGAAGCTTTCTTT.

This clone appeared a few times. The chain recombines TRBV5-8 with TRBJ1-3; D remains ambiguous. CDR1 is SGHTS, CDR2 YDEGEE, per germline. The CDR3 has 15 amino acids. Between the trimmed V and J ends, which lost 0 bases and 1 base, there was a span of 8 bases. The CDR3: CASSLEAVSGNTIYF. The CDR3 nucleotides read TGTGCCAGCAGCTTGGAGGCGGTTTCTGGAAACACCATATATTTT.

This chain joins TRBV6-5 and TRBJ1-4; 8 bases fit TRBD1. The CDR3 runs to 15 residues. J was trimmed by 7 bases and V by 6 bases; bases with no gene match: 10. Germline values: CDR1 MNHEY, CDR2 SVGAGI. The CDR3 bases are TGTGCCAGCAGCCCGGGACAGGCCCATGGTGAAAAACTGTTTTTT. Translating it yields CASSPGQAHGEKLFF.

V gene TRBV7-9 combines with J gene TRBJ1-5; perhaps TRBD1 as D (6 bases). Germline V gene lookup returns CDR1 SEHNR and CDR2 FQNEAQ (reference sequence). The V end lost 1 base, the J end lost 0 bases, and 16 bases lay between the germline ends. The CDR3 extends over 18 amino acids. CDR3 loop: CASSLGGGGHPSNQPQHF. The CDR3 DNA follows: TGTGCCAGCAGCTTAGGCGGGGGGGGACACCCTAGCAATCAGCCCCAGCATTTT.

The chain couples TRBV12-3 or TRBV12-4 to TRBJ1-6; D might be TRBD1 (5 bases). The ends were cut back, 6 bases at V and 8 bases at J, with 11 bases in the middle. The CDR3 runs 13 residues. The DNA for the CDR3 is TGTGCCAGCAGCCCCACGGGGGATTCACCCCTCCACTTT. Its translation: CASSPTGDSPLHF.

The CDR3: CASSLGEDNEQFF. The CDR3 DNA follows: TGTGCCAGCAGCTTGGGCGAAGACAATGAGCAGTTCTTC. J is TRBJ2-1 and V is TRBV11-3; no reliable D call. V shed 3 bases and J shed 5 bases, with 8 bases lying between them. The CDR3 is 13 residues long. CDR1 is SGHNT and CDR2 is YENEEA in the germline V gene.

The chain uses TRBV2 and TRBJ2-2, with D possibly matching TRBD2 (6 bases). The length of the CDR3 is 16 residues. CDR1 and CDR2 (germline): SNHLY, FYNNEI. Trimming shortened V by 6 bases and J by 0 bases, and 14 bases separated the two germline ends. The CDR3 bases are TGTGCCAGCAGCCAGGAGGGGTCCGCGAACACCGGGGAGCTGTTTTTT. It yields the protein CASSQEGSANTGELFF. The full variable domain, with the rest looked up from reference TRBV2 and TRBJ2-2, is EPEVTQTPSHQVTQMGQEVILRCVPISNHLYFYWYRQILGQKVEFLVSFYNNEISEKSEIFDDQFSVERPDGSNFTLKIRSTKLEDSAMYFCASSQEGSANTGELFFGEGSRLTVL.

A word on this clone: The junction does not match germline at one end; this may be a read error. The chain links TRBV7-7 to TRBJ1-5; no reliable D call. Germline-derived CDR1 and CDR2 are SSHAT and FNYEAQ (reference sequence). This CDR3 is 13 amino acids long. Here the CDR3 DNA reads TGTGCTAGCAGCTCTACAGTAAATCAGCCCCAGCATTTT. Protein product: CASSSTVNQPQHF.

This clone has a single count. The V call is TRBV5-1, the J call TRBJ2-5; 8 bases are shared with TRBD1. The CDR3 is 14 amino acids. CDR1 and CDR2 (germline): SGHRS, YFSETQ. The ends lost 6 bases at V and 5 bases at J; junction bases unmatched: 9. The CDR3 DNA follows: TGCGCCAGCACTTTCGGACAGGGAGGTGAGACCCAGTACTTC. Protein product: CASTFGQGGETQYF. Full variable domain (rest looked up from reference TRBV5-1 and TRBJ2-5): KAGVTQTPRYLIKTRGQQVTLSCSPISGHRSVSWYQQTPGQGLQFLFEYFSETQRNKGNFPGRFSGRQFSNSRSEMNVSTLELGDSALYLCASTFGQGGETQYFGPGTRLLVL.

This chain uses TRBV7-9 with TRBJ1-4; the match to TRBD1 covers 8 bases. The CDR3 totals 14 residues. V dropped 5 bases and J dropped 7; count of bases not matched to a gene: 6. CDR1 and CDR2 from the germline V gene are SEHNR and FQNEAQ (reference sequence). The CDR3 reads CASSAGGQGEKLFF. CDR3 coding DNA: TGTGCCAGCAGCGCAGGGGGCCAGGGTGAAAAACTGTTTTTT.

The chain uses TRBV6-2 or TRBV6-3 and TRBJ2-3, with 7 bases matching TRBD2. CDR1 is MNHEY, CDR2 SVGEGT, per germline. J gave up 6 bases and V 7 bases, and 13 bases lay outside the gene matches. CDR3 length: 15 residues. CDR3 sequence reads: CASTPRSGMVDTQYF. The CDR3 DNA is TGTGCCAGCACCCCTCGGAGCGGGATGGTGGATACGCAGTATTTT.

The chain combines TRBV18 with TRBJ2-2, with 7 bases fitting TRBD2. Germline lookup yields CDR1 KGHSH and CDR2 LQKENI. The CDR3 length is 14 residues. The trim removed 4 bases at V and 4 bases at J, leaving 3 bases unmatched. CDR3 sequence (DNA): TGTGCCAGCTCACTTGGCGGGGGCACCGGGGAGCTGTTTTTT. Encoded protein: CASSLGGGTGELFF.

The chain uses TRBV5-6 and TRBJ2-7; TRBD2 might be the D (6 bases). From germline, CDR1 is SGHDT and CDR2 YYEEEE. The CDR3 sequence is 17 residues long. Trimming cost V 4 bases and J 3 bases, with 23 bases left between them. CDR3 nucleotides: TGTGCCAGCAGCAACCCCCGGGGGTTACCTGGGGACTACGAGCAGTACTTC. Translating it yields CASSNPRGLPGDYEQYF.

The chain joins TRBV3-1 (or the pseudogene TRBV3-2) to TRBJ2-7, with 8 nucleotides matching TRBD2. V dropped 0 bases and J dropped 4; count of bases not matched to a gene: 5. The CDR3 length is 15 residues. Per germline, CDR1 LGHDT and CDR2 YNNKEL (reference sequence). The CDR3 sequence is CASSQDRVAGYEQYF. In DNA form, the CDR3 reads TGTGCCAGCAGCCAAGATCGGGTAGCGGGGTACGAGCAGTACTTC.

This chain links TRBV3-1 (or the pseudogene TRBV3-2) with TRBJ1-2; tentatively, D is TRBD1 (5 bases). CDR3 length: 13 amino acids. Germline V lookup: CDR1 LGHDT, CDR2 YNNKEL (reference sequence). V was clipped by 4 bases and J by 10 bases, with 16 bases between them. The DNA for the CDR3 is TGTGCCAGCAGCCTTACGGACATTGGGCCCTACACCTTC. Protein: CASSLTDIGPYTF.

The gene calls are TRBV28 and TRBJ2-3; D remains unclear. The CDR3 spans 12 residues. Between the trimmed V and J ends, which lost 5 bases and 3 bases, there was a span of 6 bases. Per the germline V gene, CDR1 is MDHEN and CDR2 is SYDVKM. CDR3 sequence (DNA): TGTGCCAGCAGTCCTAGGACAGATACGCAGTATTTT. It translates to CASSPRTDTQYF.

The rearrangement links TRBV28 to TRBJ1-5, with TRBD1 matching over 9 bases. The germline gives CDR1 MDHEN, CDR2 SYDVKM. Trimming at V came to 6 bases and at J to 3 bases, leaving 12 bases not matched to a gene. The CDR3 runs to 17 residues. The CDR3 DNA reads as TGTGCCAGCAGGACCGGACAGGGGCGGGTGGACAATCAGCCCCAGCATTTT. Amino acids: CASRTGQGRVDNQPQHF.

The rearrangement uses TRBV18 and TRBJ1-1; D gene unclear. The germline V and J ends were trimmed by 6 bases and 4 bases, with 15 bases remaining between them. The germline V gene has CDR1 KGHSH and CDR2 LQKENI. The CDR3 runs 14 residues. CDR3 in amino acids: CASSRDTTGTEAFF. The CDR3 DNA is TGTGCCAGCTCCCGAGATACGACTGGCACTGAAGCTTTCTTT.

The J gene is TRBJ2-5, the V gene TRBV6-5, with 10 bases aligning to TRBD1. CDR1 and CDR2 (germline): MNHEY, SVGAGI. This CDR3 has 15 residues. Trimming at V came to 10 bases and at J to 2 bases, leaving 10 bases not matched to a gene. The CDR3 DNA reads TGTGCCACCTCGACCGGGACAGGGGTGCAAGAGACCCAGTACTTC. It translates to CATSTGTGVQETQYF.

A word on this clone: A read error may account for a junction end that differs from germline. The chain employs TRBV7-7 and TRBJ2-1; TRBD2 agrees at 15 bases. Germline assignment: CDR1 SSHAT and CDR2 FNYEAQ (reference sequence). The CDR3 has 21 residues. The CDR3: CASSLEPPGLAGGWDYNEQFF. The CDR3, as DNA: TGTGCTAGCAGCTTAGAGCCCCCGGGACTAGCGGGGGGTTGGGACTACAATGAGCAGTTCTTC. Looking up the rest from reference TRBV7-7 and TRBJ2-1 gives the full variable domain: GAGVSQSPRYKVTKRGQDVTLRCDPISSHATLYWYQQALGQGPEFLTYFNYEAQPDKSGLPSDRFSAERPEGSISTLTIQRTEQRDSAMYRCASSLEPPGLAGGWDYNEQFFGPGTRLTVL.

The chain employs TRBV15 and TRBJ2-3, with 7 positions matching TRBD2. This CDR3 spans 13 amino acids. Germline V gene sequence: CDR1 LNHNV, CDR2 YYDKDF (reference sequence). V was pared by 8 bases and J by 1 base, with 3 bases of the junction left unmatched. This CDR3 is CATRGSGTDTQYF. CDR3 nucleotide sequence: TGTGCCACCCGCGGGAGTGGCACAGATACGCAGTATTTT.

This rearrangement joins TRBV6-5 to TRBJ1-1; perhaps TRBD1 as D (5 bases). Trimming cost V 0 bases and J 12 bases, with 14 bases left between them. This CDR3 spans 13 amino acids. Germline lookup yields CDR1 MNHEY and CDR2 SVGAGI. CDR3 DNA sequence: TGTGCCAGCAGTTACTCGGGCAGGGTAGGGACTTTCTTT. Its translation is CASSYSGRVGTFF.

This chain connects TRBV18 to TRBJ1-3; TRBD1 matches at 10 bases. The ends lost 3 bases at V and 1 base at J; junction bases unmatched: 0. Looked up from germline, CDR1 is KGHSH and CDR2 is LQKENI. This CDR3 comprises 15 residues. For the CDR3, the DNA is TGTGCCAGCTCACCGGGACAGGGGTCTGGAAACACCATATATTTT. Protein: CASSPGQGSGNTIYF.

V gene TRBV4-2 combines with J gene TRBJ2-3; possible D gene TRBD2, 6 bases. Germline-derived CDR1 and CDR2 are LGHNA and YNFKEQ. The length of the CDR3 is 18 residues. V was pared by 1 base and J by 0 bases, with 17 bases between. CDR3 nucleotide sequence: TGTGCCAGCAGCCAAGTCGGACTAACCCTTCCTAGCACAGATACGCAGTATTTT. Protein product: CASSQVGLTLPSTDTQYF.

Here the CDR3 reads CASSPGLRDTQYF. The CDR3 bases are TGTGCCAGCAGCCCGGGACTCCGCGATACGCAGTATTTT. This chain connects TRBV14 to TRBJ2-3, with a possible D match to TRBD2 (6 bases). There are 13 residues in the CDR3. Trimming took 4 bases from V and 6 from J, leaving 11 bases between them. Germline assignment: CDR1 SGHDN and CDR2 FVKESK.